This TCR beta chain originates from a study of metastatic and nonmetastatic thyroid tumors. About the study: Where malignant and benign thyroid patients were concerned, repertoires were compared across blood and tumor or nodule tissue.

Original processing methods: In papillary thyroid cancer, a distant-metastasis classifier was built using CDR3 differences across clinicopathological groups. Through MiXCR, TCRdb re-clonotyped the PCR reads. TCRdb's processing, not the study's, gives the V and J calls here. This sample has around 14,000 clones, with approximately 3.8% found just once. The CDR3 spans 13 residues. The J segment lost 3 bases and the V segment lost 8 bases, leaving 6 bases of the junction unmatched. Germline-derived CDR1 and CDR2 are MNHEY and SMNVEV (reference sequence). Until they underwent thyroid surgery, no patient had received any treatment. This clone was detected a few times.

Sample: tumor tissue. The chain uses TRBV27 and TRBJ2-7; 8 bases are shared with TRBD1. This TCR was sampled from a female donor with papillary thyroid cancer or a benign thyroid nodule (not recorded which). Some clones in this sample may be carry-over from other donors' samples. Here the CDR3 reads CASGDRGVYEQYF. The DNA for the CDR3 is TGTGCCAGCGGAGACAGGGGTGTCTACGAGCAGTACTTC.